These T cell receptor beta chains were read from a single sample in a study of blood T cells in healthy people across ages. TCRdb ran MiXCR on the 5' RACE reads and lists one entry per CDR3 protein. Of 710,000 or so distinct CDR3 sequences detected, 32% appear once; the ten largest clones hold 15%. Sequencing input: blood. Every receptor here comes from a woman older than 75 in good health. Each CDR3 is given with its conserved first and last residue. D genes are given only for firm matches. Rows may omit the clone size; those that give it use once, few, many or a size class.

CDR3 protein	CDR3 DNA	V gene	clone size	J gene	D gene
CSAPWDTFSGANVLTF	TGCAGTGCTCCCTGGGACACTTTCTCTGGGGCCAACGTCCTGACTTTC	TRBV20-1	.	TRBJ2-6	.
CASSLEGQGWFF	TGTGCCAGCAGCTTAGAGGGACAGGGGTGGTTCTTC	TRBV11-1	many	TRBJ2-1	TRBD1
CASSFGTGEKLFF	TGCGCCAGCAGCTTCGGAACGGGGGAAAAACTGTTTTTT	TRBV5-1	many	TRBJ1-4	.
CASSRQLQSSTEAFF	TGTGCCAGCAGTCGACAGTTACAAAGCAGCACTGAAGCTTTCTTT	TRBV6-1	few	TRBJ1-1	.
CASRSQGGTGELFF	TGTGCCAGCCGATCACAGGGCGGTACCGGGGAGCTGTTTTTT	TRBV6-5	.	TRBJ2-2	.
CSASRTRNTEAFF	TGCAGTGCTAGTCGGACAAGGAACACTGAAGCTTTCTTT	TRBV20-1	many	TRBJ1-1	.
CASSSGHYSNQPQHF	TGTGCCAGCAGCTCGGGACACTATAGCAATCAGCCCCAGCATTTT	TRBV7-2	many	TRBJ1-5	.
CRLGGQSTNEKRFF	TGTAGACTAGGCGGGCAGTCAACTAATGAAAAACGGTTTTTT	TRBV30	.	TRBJ1-4	.
CASSIRTGGTQETQYF	TGTGCCAGCAGCATCCGGACAGGGGGGACACAAGAGACCCAGTACTTC	TRBV7-8	many	TRBJ2-5	TRBD1
CASSLGTDAEAFF	TGTGCCAGCAGCTTAGGGACGGACGCTGAAGCTTTCTTT	TRBV7-8	.	TRBJ1-1	.
CASSVFWTAHDEQFF	TGTGCCAGCAGCGTATTTTGGACAGCCCACGATGAGCAGTTCTTC	TRBV9	.	TRBJ2-1	.
CASTGYSNQPQHF	TGTGCCAGCACCGGCTATAGCAATCAGCCCCAGCATTTT	TRBV7-9	.	TRBJ1-5	.
CASSQGWRLSMNTEAFF	TGTGCCAGTAGCCAAGGGTGGAGGTTAAGTATGAACACTGAAGCTTTCTTT	TRBV19	.	TRBJ1-1	.
CASSQENSQETQYF	TGTGCCAGCAGCCAAGAAAACAGTCAAGAGACCCAGTACTTC	TRBV3-1	.	TRBJ2-5	.
CASSLGGGQPQHF	TGTGCCAGCAGCTTGGGTGGGGGCCAGCCCCAGCATTTT	TRBV5-4	many	TRBJ1-5	.
CASSQPRGLTYEQYF	TGTGCCAGCAGCCAACCCCGCGGGCTGACCTACGAGCAGTACTTC	TRBV3-1	.	TRBJ2-7	.
CASSGRGTHNSPLHF	TGTGCCAGCAGCGGACGTGGTACTCATAATTCACCCCTCCACTTT	TRBV9	few	TRBJ1-6	.
CASSFTGRYTEAFF	TGTGCCAGCAGTTTCACAGGGCGGTACACTGAAGCTTTCTTT	TRBV12-3/TRBV12-4	.	TRBJ1-1	.
CSVAVGQGYGYTF	TGCAGCGTTGCCGTGGGACAGGGCTATGGCTACACCTTC	TRBV29-1	few	TRBJ1-2	TRBD1
CASTTVGGRTDTQYF	TGTGCCAGCACCACGGTCGGGGGTCGCACAGATACGCAGTATTTT	TRBV6-2/TRBV6-3	many	TRBJ2-3	.
CASSLELNSGNTIYF	TGCGCCAGCAGCTTGGAACTCAACTCTGGAAACACCATATATTTT	TRBV5-1	few	TRBJ1-3	.
CASSLTGTTGNTIYF	TGTGCCAGCAGCTTAACCGGGACGACCGGAAACACCATATATTTT	TRBV7-3	.	TRBJ1-3	.
CACLRPGGETQYF	TGTGCCTGTCTGCGGCCCGGGGGAGAGACCCAGTACTTC	TRBV7-9	many	TRBJ2-5	.
CSVEERGATDTQYF	TGCAGCGTTGAAGAGCGGGGGGCCACAGATACGCAGTATTTT	TRBV29-1	many	TRBJ2-3	TRBD2
CASIPGTGEYYEQYF	TGTGCCAGCATCCCCGGGACAGGGGAGTACTACGAGCAGTACTTC	TRBV21-1	.	TRBJ2-7	.
CASSLGGGGYEQYF	TGTGCCAGCAGTTTAGGCGGGGGGGGCTACGAGCAGTACTTC	TRBV12-3/TRBV12-4	many	TRBJ2-7	TRBD2
CASSKPGHRMSGSNQPQHF	TGTGCCAGCAGCAAACCGGGACACAGGATGTCTGGCAGCAATCAGCCCCAGCATTTT	TRBV21-1	few	TRBJ1-5	.
CASRVTGDSPPHF	TGTGCCAGCAGGGTGACAGGGGACTCGCCCCCGCATTTT	TRBV2	few	TRBJ1-5	TRBD1